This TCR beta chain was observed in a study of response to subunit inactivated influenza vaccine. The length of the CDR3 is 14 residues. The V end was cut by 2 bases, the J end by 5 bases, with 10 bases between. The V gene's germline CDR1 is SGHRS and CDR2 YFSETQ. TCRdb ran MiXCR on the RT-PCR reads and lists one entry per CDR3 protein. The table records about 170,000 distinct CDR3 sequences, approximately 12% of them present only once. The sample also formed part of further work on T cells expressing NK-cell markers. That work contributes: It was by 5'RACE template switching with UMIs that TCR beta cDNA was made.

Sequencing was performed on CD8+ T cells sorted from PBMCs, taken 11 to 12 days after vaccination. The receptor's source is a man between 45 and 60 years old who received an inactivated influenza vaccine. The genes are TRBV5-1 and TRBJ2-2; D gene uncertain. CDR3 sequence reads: CASSLIYGTGELFF. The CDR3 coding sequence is TGCGCCAGCAGCTTAATCTACGGGACCGGGGAGCTGTTTTTT.